Sequencing of this T cell receptor beta chain was carried out in a study of T cells in Graves' hyperthyroidism and ophthalmopathy. Amplification yielded TCR beta CDR3 regions, with RNA transcripts as the source. The TCR CDR3 first-round RT-PCR relied on the HTBI primer set. In TCRdb, the multiplex PCR reads were re-called with MiXCR into one record per CDR3 protein. The table includes around 300,000 distinct CDR3 sequences, roughly an eighth detected once. Trimming left V 4 bases short and J 4 bases short, with 10 bases between. CDR3 length equals 13 residues. Germline CDR1 MNHNS, CDR2 SASEGT. This clonotype appeared many times.

The material sequenced was blood. The receptor was derived from a woman aged 40 to 50 with Graves' hyperthyroidism. The chain links TRBV6-1 to TRBJ1-1; D is undetermined. The CDR3: CASSVETVTEAFF. The CDR3 DNA reads as TGTGCCAGCAGTGTCGAGACGGTCACTGAAGCTTTCTTT.